Each of the 23 T cell receptor beta chains below was sequenced from the same sample in a study of T-cell reconstitution after alpha-beta-depleted transplantation in children. Unique molecular identifiers were incorporated when the TCRbeta library was constructed. From the PCR reads, TCRdb called clonotypes with MiXCR, one entry per CDR3 protein. The sample consists of roughly 200,000 distinct CDR3 sequences, about 6.4% of them appearing once. Sequencing used PBMCs from the stem cell graft donor, obtained from the stem cell graft. These receptors were collected from a human donor who donated a stem cell graft to a child with Wiskott-Aldrich syndrome.

There are many counts of this clonotype. The rearrangement links TRBV12-3 or TRBV12-4 to TRBJ1-5, with D maybe TRBD1 (5 bases). The CDR3 has 14 residues. V was trimmed by 3 bases and J by 4 bases, leaving 10 bases between them. As DNA, the CDR3 is TGTGCCAGCAGTTTTCAGGACACAAATCAGCCCCAGCATTTT. As protein: CASSFQDTNQPQHF.

The table lists this clonotype with many counts. The chain uses TRBV5-1 and TRBJ2-3; the D gene is possibly TRBD1 (6 bases). Trimming removed 5 bases at V and 1 base at J, with 14 bases between. The CDR3 totals 15 residues. The germline gives CDR1 SGHRS, CDR2 YFSETQ. CDR3 coding DNA: TGCGCCAGCAGTCTACAGGGCCTCCGCACAGATACGCAGTATTTT. As protein: CASSLQGLRTDTQYF.

This clonotype was seen more than once but under ten times. The CDR3 spells CSARDRGTSGGELFF. For the CDR3, the DNA is TGCAGTGCTAGAGATCGAGGGACTAGCGGGGGGGAGCTGTTTTTT. V is TRBV20-1 and J is TRBJ2-2; 12 bases align to TRBD2. Trimming cost V 0 bases and J 8 bases; bases outside gene matches: 4. CDR1 and CDR2 (germline): DFQATT, SNEGSKA (reference sequence). The CDR3 has 15 amino acids.

The chain carries TRBV7-2 and TRBJ2-5; TRBD2 aligns across 7 bases. With V trimmed by 0 bases and J by 4 bases, 2 bases remained unmatched. The germline gives CDR1 SGHTA, CDR2 FQGNSA. The CDR3 runs to 14 residues. The CDR3 here is CASSLAGGRETQYF. Written as DNA, the CDR3 is TGTGCCAGCAGCTTAGCGGGAGGGCGAGAGACCCAGTACTTC.

Many counts were recorded for this clonotype. The CDR3 DNA reads TGCGCCAGCAGCTTGGGCTCGGGAGGACGCTACGAGCAGTACTTC. Protein: CASSLGSGGRYEQYF. The chain carries TRBV5-1 and TRBJ2-7, with 7 bases that match TRBD2. The junction had 6 bases not matched to a gene; V was cut back by 0 bases and J by 3 bases. The CDR3 is 15 amino acids. Germline-derived CDR1 and CDR2 are SGHRS and YFSETQ.

In this sample, this clonotype turned up many times. The V call is TRBV12-3 or TRBV12-4, the J call TRBJ2-2; TRBD1 is a possible D gene (6 bases). This CDR3 comprises 15 residues. V was clipped by 6 bases and J by 6 bases, with 17 bases between them. CDR3 protein: CASSEQGLVSGELFF. CDR3 DNA: TGTGCCAGCAGCGAACAGGGTCTGGTGTCCGGGGAGCTGTTTTTT.

The V gene is TRBV20-1, the J gene TRBJ2-5; TRBD2 agrees at 9 bases. The CDR3 has 14 amino acids. V lost 5 bases, J lost 0 bases, and 4 bases stayed unmatched. Germline values: CDR1 DFQATT, CDR2 SNEGSKA (reference sequence). As DNA, the CDR3 is TGCAGTGCTTTAAGCGGGGGGTACCAAGAGACCCAGTACTTC. It yields the protein CSALSGGYQETQYF.

As concerns this clonotype: A read error may explain this, as a much larger clone is one base away. The chain employs TRBV12-3 or TRBV12-4 and TRBJ1-6, with D unresolved. Trimming took 0 bases from V and 7 from J, leaving 13 bases between them. The CDR3 is 16 amino acids. In DNA form, the CDR3 reads TGTGCCAGCAGTTTAGCTCTGCCAGCCGACAATTCACCCCTCCACTTT. Residues: CASSLALPADNSPLHF.

This clonotype came up many times. The chain is built from TRBV7-2 and TRBJ2-5; weak D call: TRBD1 (6 bases). Germline V gene sequence: CDR1 SGHTA, CDR2 FQGNSA. The CDR3 extends over 16 amino acids. Trimming shortened V by 4 bases and J by 2 bases, and 17 bases separated the two germline ends. The CDR3 loop reads CASSSRGPKPQETQYF. CDR3 DNA: TGTGCCAGCAGCTCCAGGGGCCCCAAACCTCAAGAGACCCAGTACTTC.

This clonotype has a count of ten or more. The chain uses TRBV12-3 or TRBV12-4 and TRBJ1-5; the D is unclear. The CDR3 is made up of 12 amino acids. With 3 bases removed from V and 7 bases from J, the gap between germline ends came to 7 bases. The CDR3, as DNA: TGTGCCAGCAGTTTGTTGGGCCAGCCCCAGCATTTT. Protein sequence: CASSLLGQPQHF.

This clonotype was recorded at least ten times. The chain joins TRBV7-2 to TRBJ2-1; 12 bases map to TRBD2. This CDR3 is built from 17 residues. Germline V gives CDR1 SGHTA, CDR2 FQGNSA. V trimming: 3 bases; J trimming: 9 bases; junction bases outside the gene matches: 12. Here the CDR3 reads CASSLRNWLAGGAEQFF. CDR3 DNA sequence: TGTGCCAGCAGCTTGCGTAATTGGCTAGCGGGAGGGGCTGAGCAGTTCTTC.

In its sample, this clonotype was seen many times. The rearrangement links TRBV12-3 or TRBV12-4 to TRBJ2-1; 11 nucleotides line up with TRBD2. This CDR3 comprises 14 residues. V shed 1 base, J shed 15 bases, and the junction held 8 bases outside the gene matches. The CDR3 loop is CASSLGLAGLSRFF. The CDR3 DNA reads TGTGCCAGCAGTTTAGGACTAGCGGGATTATCTCGGTTCTTC.

This clonotype was observed at least ten times. This chain links TRBV12-3 or TRBV12-4 with TRBJ1-1; perhaps TRBD1 as D (6 bases). Deletions cut 7 bases from V and 4 bases from J, with 22 bases between. CDR3 length equals 16 residues. CDR3: CASNHGGGLLFTEAFF. The CDR3 DNA reads as TGTGCCAGCAATCATGGCGGGGGGCTTTTGTTCACTGAAGCTTTCTTT.

The chain carries TRBV4-2 and TRBJ2-1; no definite D call. The CDR3 contains 17 residues. Germline assignment: CDR1 LGHNA and CDR2 YNFKEQ. Trimming left V 8 bases short and J 5 bases short, with 25 bases between. Written as DNA, the CDR3 is TGTGCCAGCGGCCCTGCCGCGTCAACTACAATTCACAATGAGCAGTTCTTC. It codes for CASGPAASTTIHNEQFF.

This clonotype was recorded a few times. The chain links TRBV11-2 to TRBJ1-2; D not resolved. The length of the CDR3 is 13 residues. Germline loops: CDR1 SGHAT, CDR2 FQNNGV. V lost 2 bases, J lost 8 bases, and 12 bases lay in between. The CDR3 region is CASSLLLTRGYTF. DNA of the CDR3: TGTGCCAGCAGCTTACTCCTCACGAGGGGCTACACCTTC. The full variable domain, in which reference TRBV11-2 and TRBJ1-2 provide the parts outside the CDR3, is EAGVAQSPRYKIIEKRQSVAFWCNPISGHATLYWYQQILGQGPKLLIQFQNNGVVDDSQLPKDRFSAERLKGVDSTLKIQPAKLEDSAVYLCASSLLLTRGYTFGSGTRLTVV.

A few counts support this clonotype. The V gene is TRBV4-3, the J gene TRBJ2-1; D is unclear. V gave up 5 bases and J gave up 8 bases, with 13 bases separating them. The CDR3 has 13 amino acids. The germline V gene encodes CDR1 LGHNA and CDR2 YSLEER. The CDR3, as DNA: TGCGCCAGCAGCACCCTTTTGCGAGATGAGCAGTTCTTC. The encoded protein is CASSTLLRDEQFF.

This clonotype has more than one count but fewer than ten. Here the CDR3 DNA reads TGCAGTGCTGGAGGGGGGACAGGGGTAAATGAGCAGTTCTTC. Its protein product is CSAGGGTGVNEQFF. The rearrangement uses TRBV20-1 and TRBJ2-1; 10 nucleotides line up with TRBD1. V lost 5 bases to trimming and J lost 7 bases; unmatched junction nucleotides: 8. Germline CDR1 and CDR2: DFQATT and SNEGSKA (reference sequence). This CDR3 is 14 amino acids long.

This clonotype was counted many times. V and J are TRBV12-3 or TRBV12-4 and TRBJ2-7, with 8 bases that match TRBD1. This CDR3 contains 14 residues. Trimming took 1 base from V and 5 from J; bases not matched to a gene: 4. The CDR3 protein is CASSLDRGIDEQYF. CDR3 DNA sequence: TGTGCCAGCAGTTTAGACAGGGGGATTGACGAGCAGTACTTC.

This clonotype was seen many times. V and J are TRBV7-6 and TRBJ1-5; TRBD1 aligns across 7 bases. The germline gives CDR1 SGHVS, CDR2 FNYEAQ. The CDR3 is 15 residues long. Losses at the gene ends were 0 bases for V and 5 bases for J; bases not matched to a gene: 4. DNA of the CDR3: TGTGCCAGCAGCTTAGCACAGGGGTATTATCAGCCCCAGCATTTT. It codes for CASSLAQGYYQPQHF. The whole variable domain, remainder taken from reference TRBV7-6 and TRBJ1-5, is GAGVSQSPRYKVTKRGQDVALRCDPISGHVSLYWYRQALGQGPEFLTYFNYEAQQDKSGLPNDRFSAERPEGSISTLTIQRTEQRDSAMYRCASSLAQGYYQPQHFGDGTRLSIL.

The genes are TRBV12-3 or TRBV12-4 and TRBJ2-7, with a weak D call TRBD1 (6 bases). The CDR3 sequence is 15 residues long. V lost 2 bases to trimming and J lost 1 base, with 12 bases between them. The CDR3 DNA reads as TGTGCCAGCAGTTTATGGACCCAGGGGTCCTACGAGCAGTACTTC. Translated, it gives CASSLWTQGSYEQYF.

This clonotype was detected many times. V is TRBV5-1 and J is TRBJ1-6; TRBD1 aligns across 7 bases. Germline loops: CDR1 SGHRS, CDR2 YFSETQ. J lost 6 bases, V lost 2 bases, and 5 bases had no gene match. The CDR3 runs to 15 residues. CDR3 DNA: TGCGCCAGCAGCTTCGACAGGGCGTCTAATTCACCCCTCCACTTT. Encoded protein: CASSFDRASNSPLHF.

This clonotype was recorded many times. This chain links TRBV6-4 with TRBJ2-1; D ambiguous. There are 15 residues in the CDR3. Trimming took off 0 bases at V and 2 bases at J, with 8 bases between the two ends. Per the germline V gene, CDR1 is MRHNA and CDR2 is SNTAGT. The CDR3 here is CASSDSAMTYNEQFF. The CDR3 DNA sequence: TGTGCCAGCAGTGACTCCGCCATGACCTACAATGAGCAGTTCTTC.

This clonotype has a count of ten or more. The genes are TRBV29-1 and TRBJ2-1, with 8 bases identical to TRBD1. CDR3 length: 14 amino acids. Germline V CDR1 and CDR2: SQVTM, ANQGSEA. The CDR3 sequence is CSYISGGYVHEQFF. CDR3 bases: TGCAGTTATATCTCAGGGGGCTATGTGCATGAGCAGTTCTTC.